The 16 T cell receptor beta chains in this list originate from one sample, sequenced in a study of CD8 T cells in ankylosing spondylitis. One entry per CDR3 protein, called by TCRdb with MiXCR from the 5' RACE reads. Of a few hundred thousand distinct CDR3 sequences listed, about a sixth are singletons. Sequencing used blood, either unsorted or a sorted T cell fraction (not recorded which). The receptors originated from a male donor with ankylosing spondylitis or in good health (not recorded which).

This clonotype was recorded a few times. The chain employs TRBV27 and TRBJ2-3, with D possibly TRBD2 on 6 matching bases. Germline values: CDR1 MNHEY, CDR2 SMNVEV (reference sequence). V was clipped by 5 bases and J by 3 bases, with 18 bases between them. There are 16 residues in the CDR3. CDR3: CASSPPLWEATDTQYF. CDR3 DNA sequence: TGTGCCAGCAGTCCACCACTTTGGGAGGCAACAGATACGCAGTATTTT.

This clonotype was recorded a few times. V and J are TRBV6-1 and TRBJ1-2; 8 bases line up with TRBD1. In germline, CDR1 is MNHNS, CDR2 SASEGT. CDR3 size: 14 residues. V dropped 7 bases and J dropped 2; count of bases not matched to a gene: 6. The CDR3 spells CASNARGQNYGYTF. CDR3 bases: TGTGCCAGCAATGCCAGGGGGCAGAACTATGGCTACACCTTC.

Ten or more counts support this clonotype. This chain joins TRBV28 and TRBJ2-1; a weak D match, TRBD1 (5 bases). The CDR3 spans 13 residues. CDR1 is MDHEN, CDR2 SYDVKM, per germline. With 3 bases removed from V and 6 bases from J, the gap between germline ends came to 9 bases. The CDR3 bases are TGTGCCAGCAGTTTCCGCAGGGTCAATGAGCAGTTCTTC. It translates to CASSFRRVNEQFF.

This clonotype has only a few counts. The rearrangement links TRBV20-1 to TRBJ2-2; D remains unclear. The CDR3 spans 16 residues. The V end lost 0 bases, the J end lost 2 bases, and 13 bases lay between the germline ends. Germline V gene sequence: CDR1 DFQATT, CDR2 SNEGSKA (reference sequence). The CDR3 spells CSARDRRLTNTGELFF. For the CDR3, the DNA is TGCAGTGCTAGAGATCGTCGTTTGACCAACACCGGGGAGCTGTTTTTT.

This clonotype was seen a handful of times. The chain recombines TRBV12-3 or TRBV12-4 with TRBJ2-1, with 13 bases lining up with TRBD2. The CDR3 length is 14 residues. Trimming took 7 bases from V and 11 from J; bases not matched to a gene: 8. Here the CDR3 reads CASTRGTSGNQQFF. In DNA form, the CDR3 reads TGTGCCAGCACCCGGGGGACTAGCGGGAACCAGCAGTTCTTC.

The chain links TRBV19 to TRBJ1-5; D is uncertain. The CDR3 is 14 amino acids. V shed 5 bases and J shed 3 bases, with 11 bases lying between them. Germline assignment: CDR1 LNHDA and CDR2 SQIVND (reference sequence). Written as DNA, the CDR3 is TGTGCCAGTAGTCCAGAAGAATACAATCAGCCCCAGCATTTT. Translated: CASSPEEYNQPQHF. Supplemented by reference TRBV19 and TRBJ1-5, the full variable domain reads DGGITQSPKYLFRKEGQNVTLSCEQNLNHDAMYWYRQDPGQGLRLIYYSQIVNDFQKGDIAEGYSVSREKKESFPLTVTSAQKNPTAFYLCASSPEEYNQPQHFGDGTRLSIL.

This sequence joins TRBV4-3 and TRBJ2-1; 9 nucleotides align to TRBD2. The CDR3 spans 15 residues. The V and J ends lost 4 bases and 1 base, in that order; junction bases with no gene match: 2. Germline lookup yields CDR1 LGHNA and CDR2 YSLEER. The CDR3 reads CASSPTSGSYNEQFF. CDR3 DNA: TGCGCCAGCAGCCCGACTAGCGGTTCCTACAATGAGCAGTTCTTC.

The table lists this clonotype with a few counts. V gene TRBV4-1 combines with J gene TRBJ1-6; a possible D gene is TRBD1 (6 bases). V was cut by 2 bases and J by 8 bases, with 13 bases left in between. The CDR3 contains 15 residues. The germline CDR1 and CDR2 sequences are MGHRA and YSYEKL. In DNA, the CDR3 is TGCGCCAGCAGCCAATCGTCGCAGGGGCATTCACCCCTCCACTTT. This codes for CASSQSSQGHSPLHF.

The table lists this clonotype with a few counts. The V gene is TRBV27, the J gene TRBJ2-2, with 7 positions matching TRBD2. J gave up 0 bases and V 0 bases, and 7 bases lay outside the gene matches. This CDR3 spans 18 amino acids. From germline, CDR1 is MNHEY and CDR2 SMNVEV (reference sequence). CDR3 nucleotide sequence: TGTGCCAGCAGTTTATCGTGGACGGGAGGATCGAACACCGGGGAGCTGTTTTTT. Protein product: CASSLSWTGGSNTGELFF.

The rearrangement links TRBV11-2 to TRBJ2-7; 8 bases are a match to TRBD1. The CDR3 runs to 15 residues. CDR1 is SGHAT and CDR2 is FQNNGV in the germline V gene. V shed 5 bases, J shed 1 base, and the junction held 7 bases outside the gene matches. The CDR3: CASSVWTGLSYEQYF. Written as DNA, the CDR3 is TGTGCCAGCAGCGTGTGGACAGGGTTGTCCTACGAGCAGTACTTC. Full variable domain (remainder filled in from reference TRBV11-2 and TRBJ2-7): EAGVAQSPRYKIIEKRQSVAFWCNPISGHATLYWYQQILGQGPKLLIQFQNNGVVDDSQLPKDRFSAERLKGVDSTLKIQPAKLEDSAVYLCASSVWTGLSYEQYFGPGTRLTVT.

This clonotype was recorded a few times. The chain uses TRBV20-1 and TRBJ2-1; 10 bases align to TRBD1. This CDR3 is 15 amino acids long. CDR1 DFQATT and CDR2 SNEGSKA come from the germline V gene (reference sequence). Losses at the gene ends were 2 bases for V and 2 bases for J; bases not matched to a gene: 3. This chain's CDR3 is CSARTDRGAYNEQFF. The DNA of the CDR3 is TGCAGTGCTAGAACGGACAGGGGGGCCTACAATGAGCAGTTCTTC.

This rearrangement joins TRBV20-1 to TRBJ2-1, with 11 bases that match TRBD2. V trimming: 5 bases; J trimming: 1 base; junction bases outside the gene matches: 1. Germline CDR1 DFQATT, CDR2 SNEGSKA (reference sequence). CDR3 size: 14 residues. DNA for the CDR3: TGCAGTGCTTTAGCGGGAGGGTCCTACAATGAGCAGTTCTTC. This sequence encodes CSALAGGSYNEQFF.

This clonotype was counted ten times or more. The chain links TRBV10-2 to TRBJ2-7, with a possible D match to TRBD2 (6 bases). Germline assignment: CDR1 WSHSY and CDR2 SAAADI. The germline V and J ends were trimmed by 3 bases and 6 bases, with 18 bases remaining between them. CDR3 length: 15 residues. For the CDR3, the DNA is TGCGCCAGCAGTGATTACGGGACTTCAGGGTTCGAGCAGTACTTC. The encoded protein is CASSDYGTSGFEQYF.

The CDR3 reads CASSSTWADLAESSYNEQFF. The CDR3 nucleotides are TGTGCCAGCAGCTCTACCTGGGCGGATCTAGCGGAGAGCTCCTACAATGAGCAGTTCTTC. This sequence joins TRBV7-2 and TRBJ2-1, with 7 bases identical to TRBD2. The CDR3 sequence is 20 residues long. Germline V lookup: CDR1 SGHTA, CDR2 FQGNSA. V lost 4 bases to trimming and J lost 0 bases; unmatched junction nucleotides: 18.

The chain couples TRBV4-2 to TRBJ2-7; D gene ambiguous. This CDR3 spans 14 amino acids. Germline CDR1 and CDR2: LGHNA and YNFKEQ. Between the trimmed V and J ends, which lost 1 base and 2 bases, there was a span of 9 bases. The CDR3 DNA follows: TGTGCCAGCAGCCAAGTAGACTTTCCCTACGAGCAGTACTTC. Amino acid sequence: CASSQVDFPYEQYF.

The V gene is TRBV29-1, the J gene TRBJ2-7, with 8 nucleotides matching TRBD2. This CDR3 has 15 residues. J gave up 0 bases and V 3 bases, and 7 bases lay outside the gene matches. Germline CDR1 and CDR2: SQVTM and ANQGSEA. The CDR3 DNA reads TGCAGCGTTGAGTTTAGCGGGGTTAACTCCTACGAGCAGTACTTC. Protein sequence: CSVEFSGVNSYEQYF.